These 21 T cell receptor beta chains were all obtained from the same sample, sequenced in a study of cytomegalovirus exposure and HLA in healthy donors. The PCR used 60 Vbeta and 13 Jbeta primers. The method was immunoSEQ multiplex PCR; TCRdb's version includes in-frame clones alone and lacks a portion of them. In the table there are 100,000 to 130,000 clones, about 84% of which are singletons. The sequencing sample was made of PBMCs. The source is a man aged 30 to 45 in good health and CMV-seronegative.

The CDR3 spells CASSLTGRVNGYTF. The CDR3 DNA sequence: TGTGCCAGCTCACTGACAGGGCGGGTTAATGGCTACACCTTC. The chain employs TRBV18 and TRBJ1-2; 7 bases map to TRBD1. V trimming: 4 bases; J trimming: 6 bases; junction bases outside the gene matches: 8. The CDR3 is made up of 14 amino acids. Germline-derived CDR1 and CDR2 are KGHSH and LQKENI.

The rearrangement uses TRBV27 and TRBJ2-1; D gene unclear. Per germline, CDR1 MNHEY and CDR2 SMNVEV (reference sequence). V lost 6 bases to trimming and J lost 8 bases, with 11 bases between them. This CDR3 region has 12 residues. CDR3 protein: CASRISIDEQFF. The CDR3 DNA is TGTGCCAGCAGGATTAGTATAGATGAGCAGTTCTTC.

The rearrangement links TRBV30 to TRBJ2-1; tentatively, D is TRBD2 (6 bases). The germline CDR1 and CDR2 sequences are GTSNPN and SVGIG (reference sequence). The CDR3 covers 13 residues. With 2 bases removed from V and 6 bases from J, the gap between germline ends came to 11 bases. CDR3 sequence (DNA): TGTGCCTGGAGTATAGGAGGGATCAATGAGCAGTTCTTC. Encoded protein: CAWSIGGINEQFF.

The V call is TRBV7-9, the J call TRBJ2-1; D not certain. Germline lookup yields CDR1 SEHNR and CDR2 FQNEAQ (reference sequence). This CDR3 has 15 residues. The ends were cut back, 9 bases at V and 0 bases at J, with 15 bases in the middle. CDR3 region: CASLPWRNSYNEQFF. The CDR3 nucleotides are TGTGCCAGTCTCCCTTGGCGGAACTCCTACAATGAGCAGTTCTTC.

This clone was found once. The chain joins TRBV6-5 to TRBJ1-4; TRBD1 might be the D (6 bases). CDR3 length: 15 amino acids. V lost 5 bases to trimming and J lost 8 bases, with 18 bases between them. CDR1 MNHEY and CDR2 SVGAGI come from the germline V gene. The CDR3 region has the DNA TGTGCCAGCAGTCTAGGGGGAGGGGGTTGGGAAAAACTGTTTTTT. It codes for CASSLGGGGWEKLFF.

Written as DNA, the CDR3 is TGTGCCAGCATCCAACGGCCAGGGGCGGGGGCCGGGGAGCTGTTTTTT. It is translated as CASIQRPGAGAGELFF. V is TRBV28 and J is TRBJ2-2; possible D gene TRBD2, 7 bases. The CDR3 has 16 residues. Per germline, CDR1 MDHEN and CDR2 SYDVKM. V shed 7 bases and J shed 6 bases, with 21 bases lying between them.

This chain connects TRBV10-2 to TRBJ2-3, with D perhaps matching TRBD1 (6 bases). The CDR3 length is 14 residues. The germline V gene encodes CDR1 WSHSY and CDR2 SAAADI. V lost 6 bases to trimming and J lost 4 bases, with 14 bases between them. The CDR3 DNA reads as TGCGCCAGCAGGGGTAACAGGGCATCAGATACGCAGTATTTT. Residues: CASRGNRASDTQYF.

The chain uses TRBV6-5 and TRBJ2-1; D may be TRBD2 (7 bases). Germline V gives CDR1 MNHEY, CDR2 SVGAGI. This CDR3 has 15 residues. V gave up 5 bases and J gave up 4 bases, with 15 bases separating them. The CDR3 sequence is CASSLGGGAYNEQFF. In DNA form, the CDR3 reads TGTGCCAGCAGTCTAGGGGGGGGCGCTTACAATGAGCAGTTCTTC.

This clone was seen more than once but under ten times. The CDR3 is CASSPSGGASDTQYF. CDR3 nucleotides: TGTGCCAGCAGCCCAAGCGGGGGGGCTTCAGATACGCAGTATTTT. This chain links TRBV6-4 with TRBJ2-3; 10 bases agree with TRBD2. Germline lookup yields CDR1 MRHNA and CDR2 SNTAGT. V dropped 6 bases and J dropped 4; count of bases not matched to a gene: 7. This CDR3 has 15 amino acids.

This clone was seen once. V and J are TRBV6-1 and TRBJ2-7, with D maybe TRBD1 (6 bases). The CDR3 extends over 11 amino acids. V was clipped by 6 bases and J by 4 bases, with 7 bases between them. CDR1 is MNHNS and CDR2 is SASEGT in the germline V gene. DNA of the CDR3: TGTGCCAGCAGGGACAGTTACGAGCAGTACTTC. This codes for CASRDSYEQYF.

A remark on this clone: Other DNA sequences within the sample encode an identical CDR3. V and J are TRBV4-2 and TRBJ2-3, with 9 bases aligning to TRBD2. Germline V lookup: CDR1 LGHNA, CDR2 YNFKEQ. Losses at the gene ends were 1 base for V and 1 base for J; bases not matched to a gene: 0. This CDR3 spans 15 amino acids. CDR3 DNA: TGTGCCAGCAGCCAAGTAGCGGGGGGCACAGATACGCAGTATTTT. Translating it yields CASSQVAGGTDTQYF.

The table lists this clone with a count of one. The chain is built from TRBV6-4 and TRBJ2-1; 8 bases are a match to TRBD2. The CDR3 is 15 residues long. In germline, CDR1 is MRHNA, CDR2 SNTAGT. With 0 bases clipped from V and 10 bases from J, the junction kept 8 bases outside the gene matches. The CDR3 DNA is TGTGCCAGCAGTGACTCTTCGCGGGGGGCCTCGGAGCAGTTCTTC. Residues: CASSDSSRGASEQFF.

The rearrangement joins TRBV18 to TRBJ2-1; 10 bases are a match to TRBD2. This CDR3 region has 14 residues. V was pared by 4 bases and J by 5 bases, with 2 bases of the junction left unmatched. Per the germline V gene, CDR1 is KGHSH and CDR2 is LQKENI. DNA for the CDR3: TGTGCCAGCTCACGGACTAGCGGAGACAATGAGCAGTTCTTC. It is translated as CASSRTSGDNEQFF.

This chain joins TRBV5-4 and TRBJ2-3; 12 positions match TRBD2. V was pared by 0 bases and J by 3 bases, with 11 bases of the junction left unmatched. CDR3 size: 19 residues. Germline V gene sequence: CDR1 SGHNT, CDR2 YYREEE (reference sequence). The CDR3 sequence: CASSLELAGGHTVTDTQYF. Written as DNA, the CDR3 is TGTGCCAGCAGCTTGGAACTAGCGGGGGGCCATACGGTAACAGATACGCAGTATTTT.

The gene calls are TRBV9 and TRBJ1-4, with TRBD1 matching over 9 bases. The germline gives CDR1 SGDLS, CDR2 YYNGEE. The CDR3 is made up of 16 amino acids. V lost 1 base, J lost 5 bases, and 6 bases stayed unmatched. The CDR3 sequence is CASSVSTGTGNEKLFF. The CDR3 nucleotides read TGTGCCAGCAGCGTAAGCACCGGGACAGGGAATGAAAAACTGTTTTTT.

The rearrangement uses TRBV13 and TRBJ2-7; TRBD2 might be the D (7 bases). The CDR3 sequence is 15 residues long. The germline V gene has CDR1 PRHDT and CDR2 FYEKMQ (reference sequence). V was clipped by 1 base and J by 7 bases, with 17 bases between them. CDR3 sequence reads: CASSLDPGGREEQYF. The CDR3 coding sequence is TGTGCCAGCAGCTTAGATCCGGGGGGCAGGGAGGAGCAGTACTTC. Supplemented by reference TRBV13 and TRBJ2-7, the full variable domain reads AAGVIQSPRHLIKEKRETATLKCYPIPRHDTVYWYQQGPGQDPQFLISFYEKMQSDKGSIPDRFSAQQFSDYHSELNMSSLELGDSALYFCASSLDPGGREEQYFGPGTRLTVT.

This clone has a handful of counts. The chain couples TRBV6-1 to TRBJ1-1; D possibly corresponds to TRBD1 (6 bases). The V gene's germline CDR1 is MNHNS and CDR2 SASEGT. There are 12 residues in the CDR3. V dropped 3 bases and J dropped 8 bases, with 10 bases sitting between them. CDR3 bases: TGTGCCAGCAGTGATAAAGGGACAGAAGCTTTCTTT. Its translation is CASSDKGTEAFF.

CDR3 bases: TGTGCCAGCTCACCCCCTAGCCCAAATGAGCAGTTCTTC. As protein: CASSPPSPNEQFF. The rearrangement joins TRBV18 to TRBJ2-1; D is perhaps TRBD2 (5 bases). Germline-derived CDR1 and CDR2 are KGHSH and LQKENI. V was trimmed by 3 bases and J by 7 bases, leaving 10 bases between them. CDR3 length: 13 amino acids.

CDR3 residues: CASSKTGTSGNEQFF. The CDR3, as DNA: TGTGCCAGCAGCAAAACCGGGACTAGCGGAAATGAGCAGTTCTTC. The chain has TRBV9 and TRBJ2-1; 11 bases line up with TRBD2. V was clipped by 4 bases and J by 7 bases; unmatched bases: 7. The CDR3 is 15 amino acids. The germline V gene encodes CDR1 SGDLS and CDR2 YYNGEE.

The chain has TRBV30 and TRBJ2-7; no firm D call. V was pared by 1 base and J by 0 bases, with 4 bases between. Germline V lookup: CDR1 GTSNPN, CDR2 SVGIG (reference sequence). The CDR3 covers 12 residues. The CDR3: CAWSGLSYEQYF. The CDR3, as DNA: TGTGCCTGGAGTGGACTCTCCTACGAGCAGTACTTC.

This clone came up a few times. The gene calls are TRBV10-3 and TRBJ1-1; no clear D. The germline V and J ends were trimmed by 0 bases and 0 bases, with 8 bases remaining between them. The CDR3 totals 15 residues. Germline V gene data show CDR1 as ENHRY and CDR2 as SYGVKD. The CDR3 DNA reads as TGTGCCATCAGTGAGTCGGAGGGTTTGAACACTGAAGCTTTCTTT. This gives the protein CAISESEGLNTEAFF.